One sample yielded the 26 T cell receptor beta chains listed below, sequenced in a study of graft-versus-host responses after intestinal transplantation. The method was immunoSEQ multiplex PCR; TCRdb's version includes in-frame clones alone and lacks a portion of them. The sample includes around 71,000 clones, over 85% seen only once; the top ten take around 0.57%. Their antigens remain unidentified. The material sequenced was unstimulated CD8+ T cells sorted from spleen or lymph node cells, taken before intestinal transplant. Receptors originate from a human donor who received an intestinal transplant.

The chain uses TRBV6-6 and TRBJ2-7, with 10 bases lining up with TRBD2. Losses at the gene ends were 0 bases for V and 6 bases for J; bases not matched to a gene: 8. This CDR3 has 16 amino acids. Looked up from germline, CDR1 is MNHNY and CDR2 is SVGAGI (reference sequence). The CDR3 region is CASSYSDTSGVLEQYF. The CDR3 coding sequence is TGTGCCAGCAGTTACTCGGATACTAGCGGGGTGCTCGAGCAGTACTTC.

Note on this clone: Relative to the germline gene, one junction end is altered; a read error may explain this. The chain links TRBV7-8 to TRBJ2-3; 12 bases align to TRBD2. CDR3 length: 15 amino acids. Germline V gives CDR1 SGHVS, CDR2 FQNEAQ. CDR3 coding DNA: TGTGCCAGCAGCCTAGCGGGAGGGGGGGCAGATACGCAGTATTTT. This gives the protein CASSLAGGGADTQYF.

A remark on this clone: Other DNA sequences in the sample encode the same CDR3. This chain joins TRBV6-5 and TRBJ2-1, with D perhaps matching TRBD2 (6 bases). Germline V gene sequence: CDR1 MNHEY, CDR2 SVGAGI. The ends were cut back, 5 bases at V and 1 base at J, with 9 bases in the middle. This CDR3 is built from 14 residues. The CDR3: CASSPSGSYNEQFF. The DNA of the CDR3 is TGTGCCAGCAGTCCCAGCGGGTCCTACAATGAGCAGTTCTTC.

The chain links TRBV5-4 to TRBJ2-7, with D perhaps being TRBD1 or TRBD2 (5 bases each). The germline gives CDR1 SGHNT, CDR2 YYREEE (reference sequence). The CDR3 spans 15 residues. Trimming stripped 0 bases from V and 4 bases from J, with 14 bases between. CDR3 coding DNA: TGTGCCAGCAGCTTGGCGGGGACCCCCGAATACGAGCAGTACTTC. Residues: CASSLAGTPEYEQYF. Full variable domain (rest looked up from reference TRBV5-4 and TRBJ2-7): ETGVTQSPTHLIKTRGQQVTLRCSSQSGHNTVSWYQQALGQGPQFIFQYYREEENGRGNFPPRFSGLQFPNYSSELNVNALELDDSALYLCASSLAGTPEYEQYFGPGTRLTVT.

This clone showed up just once. The chain recombines TRBV19 with TRBJ2-1, with 9 bases fitting TRBD1. The germline CDR1 and CDR2 sequences are LNHDA and SQIVND (reference sequence). V lost 7 bases and J lost 7; bases outside the gene matches: 14. The CDR3 is 16 residues long. The CDR3 nucleotides are TGTGCCAGTACCCCCGAGAACAGGGGGCTACTTAATGAGCAGTTCTTC. Encoded protein: CASTPENRGLLNEQFF.

This sequence joins TRBV19 and TRBJ1-3, with D possibly TRBD1 on 5 matching bases. The CDR3 is 15 residues long. CDR1 is LNHDA, CDR2 SQIVND, per germline (reference sequence). V was clipped by 7 bases and J by 0 bases, with 13 bases between them. CDR3 sequence: CASTRVGGSGNTIYF. CDR3 bases: TGTGCCAGTACCAGAGTTGGGGGCTCTGGAAACACCATATATTTT.

The sample holds one count of this clone. This chain joins TRBV28 and TRBJ2-1; 9 nucleotides agree with TRBD2. After removal of 2 bases from V and 6 bases from J, the junction contained 5 bases not matched to a gene. This CDR3 region has 15 residues. Germline assignment: CDR1 MDHEN and CDR2 SYDVKM. The CDR3 DNA follows: TGTGCCAGCAGTTTAAAGGGGACTAGCCGCAATGAGCAGTTCTTC. Amino acids: CASSLKGTSRNEQFF. Full variable domain (missing parts from reference TRBV28 and TRBJ2-1): DVKVTQSSRYLVKRTGEKVFLECVQDMDHENMFWYRQDPGLGLRLIYFSYDVKMKEKGDIPEGYSVSREKKERFSLILESASTNQTSMYLCASSLKGTSRNEQFFGPGTRLTVL.

The V gene is TRBV9, the J gene TRBJ2-2; D gene unclear. The CDR3 consists of 14 residues. The ends were cut back, 0 bases at V and 8 bases at J, with 11 bases in the middle. Germline assignment: CDR1 SGDLS and CDR2 YYNGEE. The CDR3 bases are TGTGCCAGCAGCGTAGGCGGCCGCCCGGGGGAGCTGTTTTTT. Its protein is CASSVGGRPGELFF.

CDR3 in DNA: TGTGCCAGCAGTTTCTATGGTGGGGAGCAGTACTTC. Encoded protein: CASSFYGGEQYF. The chain employs TRBV6-5 and TRBJ2-7; D uncertain. This CDR3 comprises 12 residues. Trimming removed 4 bases from V and 7 bases from J, with 11 bases in between. The germline CDR1 and CDR2 sequences are MNHEY and SVGAGI.

This chain links TRBV11-2 with TRBJ2-7; 10 nucleotides align to TRBD2. The germline V gene has CDR1 SGHAT and CDR2 FQNNGV. Unmatched junction bases numbered 10, after V lost 5 bases and J lost 3 bases. This CDR3 comprises 16 residues. The CDR3 nucleotides are TGTGCCAGCAGCCCAGTCGGACTAGCGGAGATCTACGAGCAGTACTTC. This codes for CASSPVGLAEIYEQYF.

This clone was counted once. CDR3 sequence: CASSEGTGNQPQHF. CDR3 in DNA: TGTGCCAGCAGTGAAGGGACAGGCAATCAGCCCCAGCATTTT. This rearrangement joins TRBV2 to TRBJ1-5, with a weak D call TRBD1 (6 bases). The CDR3 covers 14 residues. The germline V gene has CDR1 SNHLY and CDR2 FYNNEI. V dropped 1 base and J dropped 2 bases, with 6 bases sitting between them.

This sequence joins TRBV6-5 and TRBJ2-7; 8 nucleotides line up with TRBD2. V shed 7 bases and J 3 bases; nucleotides not matched to a gene: 8. Germline CDR1 MNHEY, CDR2 SVGAGI. There are 14 residues in the CDR3. The CDR3, as DNA: TGTGCCAGCACCGAAAGCGGGAGACACTACGAGCAGTACTTC. This codes for CASTESGRHYEQYF.

V gene TRBV5-1 combines with J gene TRBJ2-5, with D perhaps TRBD2 (6 bases). The CDR3 has 16 amino acids. V dropped 4 bases and J dropped 4 bases, with 20 bases sitting between them. Per germline, CDR1 SGHRS and CDR2 YFSETQ. In DNA form, the CDR3 reads TGCGCCAGCAGCCACTTTCGGGGGATGGGTTTAGAGACCCAGTACTTC. Translated: CASSHFRGMGLETQYF.

The chain has TRBV4-1 and TRBJ2-3; possibly TRBD2 for D (5 bases). Between the trimmed V and J ends, which lost 1 base and 4 bases, there was a span of 9 bases. This CDR3 is 14 amino acids long. CDR1 MGHRA and CDR2 YSYEKL come from the germline V gene. CDR3 bases: TGCGCCAGCAGCCAAGTTGCGGGCTCAGATACGCAGTATTTT. It encodes CASSQVAGSDTQYF.

This chain uses TRBV4-1 with TRBJ2-7; D unclear. The germline V gene encodes CDR1 MGHRA and CDR2 YSYEKL. CDR3 length: 14 residues. V shed 0 bases and J shed 2 bases, with 8 bases lying between them. The CDR3: CASSQDKLAYEQYF. The CDR3 coding sequence is TGCGCCAGCAGCCAAGATAAGCTGGCCTACGAGCAGTACTTC.

The V gene is TRBV2, the J gene TRBJ2-4; no definite D call. Per the germline V gene, CDR1 is SNHLY and CDR2 is FYNNEI. V lost 4 bases and J 0 bases, leaving 7 bases between the germline ends. The CDR3 consists of 14 residues. The CDR3 reads CASSASVAKNIQYF. CDR3 DNA: TGTGCCAGCAGTGCTTCTGTAGCCAAAAACATTCAGTACTTC.

The chain carries TRBV7-9 and TRBJ2-2; 7 bases align to TRBD1. The CDR3 consists of 18 residues. V lost 3 bases to trimming and J lost 7 bases; unmatched junction nucleotides: 17. Germline V lookup: CDR1 SEHNR, CDR2 FQNEAQ (reference sequence). CDR3 residues: CASSFGTPGQIRDGELFF. In nucleotides, the CDR3 is TGTGCCAGCAGCTTTGGGACACCGGGACAGATTAGGGACGGGGAGCTGTTTTTT. Variable domain in full (rest from reference TRBV7-9 and TRBJ2-2): DTGVSQNPRHKITKRGQNVTFRCDPISEHNRLYWYRQTLGQGPEFLTYFQNEAQLEKSRLLSDRFSAERPKGSFSTLEIQRTEQGDSAMYLCASSFGTPGQIRDGELFFGEGSRLTVL.

The chain employs TRBV19 and TRBJ2-3; the D is unclear. CDR3 length: 13 residues. The germline gives CDR1 LNHDA, CDR2 SQIVND (reference sequence). The germline V and J ends were trimmed by 8 bases and 2 bases, with 11 bases remaining between them. CDR3 sequence reads: CASRRIFTDTQYF. The CDR3 coding sequence is TGTGCCAGTCGCCGGATCTTCACAGATACGCAGTATTTT.

The gene calls are TRBV7-9 and TRBJ2-4; D might be TRBD2 (6 bases). Trimming removed 1 base at V and 3 bases at J, with 10 bases between. Germline V gene lookup returns CDR1 SEHNR and CDR2 FQNEAQ (reference sequence). The CDR3 contains 15 residues. Here the CDR3 DNA reads TGTGCCAGCAGCTTAGTGGGGGGTAACAAAAACATTCAGTACTTC. Translation: CASSLVGGNKNIQYF. Using reference TRBV7-9 and TRBJ2-4 for the parts outside the CDR3, the full variable domain is DTGVSQNPRHKITKRGQNVTFRCDPISEHNRLYWYRQTLGQGPEFLTYFQNEAQLEKSRLLSDRFSAERPKGSFSTLEIQRTEQGDSAMYLCASSLVGGNKNIQYFGAGTRLSVL.

The chain has TRBV10-2 and TRBJ2-2; 13 bases agree with TRBD2. Germline loops: CDR1 WSHSY, CDR2 SAAADI. With 2 bases clipped from V and 6 bases from J, the junction kept 6 bases outside the gene matches. The CDR3 spans 17 residues. The chain's CDR3 is CASSEPRTSGSPGELFF. As DNA, the CDR3 is TGCGCCAGCAGTGAGCCCCGGACTAGCGGGAGCCCCGGGGAGCTGTTTTTT.

This clone has just one count. The chain recombines TRBV4-1 with TRBJ2-7; no clear D gene. CDR3 length equals 14 residues. Germline loops: CDR1 MGHRA, CDR2 YSYEKL. V shed 0 bases and J shed 5 bases, with 11 bases lying between them. For the CDR3, the DNA is TGCGCCAGCAGCCAAGAAAACCGCCTCGACGAGCAGTACTTC. Translated, it gives CASSQENRLDEQYF.

The chain links TRBV5-8 to TRBJ1-2; D perhaps matches TRBD1 (5 bases). The CDR3 length is 14 residues. Germline CDR1 and CDR2: SGHTS and YDEGEE. V was pared by 3 bases and J by 4 bases, with 13 bases between. CDR3 sequence reads: CASSSGGGLYGYTF. CDR3 nucleotide sequence: TGTGCCAGCAGCTCCGGGGGGGGACTCTATGGCTACACCTTC. Filled out from reference TRBV5-8 and TRBJ1-2, the complete variable domain reads EAGVTQSPTHLIKTRGQQATLRCSPISGHTSVYWYQQALGLGLQFLLWYDEGEERNRGNFPPRFSGRQFPNYSSELNVNALELEDSALYLCASSSGGGLYGYTFGSGTRLTVV.

The V gene is TRBV4-1, the J gene TRBJ2-2; 7 bases are a match to TRBD1. CDR3 length: 15 amino acids. Germline V CDR1 and CDR2: MGHRA, YSYEKL. Trimming at V came to 4 bases and at J to 3 bases, leaving 5 bases not matched to a gene. CDR3 nucleotides: TGCGCCAGCAGCCTGGGGACAGCGTACACCGGGGAGCTGTTTTTT. It specifies CASSLGTAYTGELFF.

CDR3 DNA sequence: TGTGCCAGCAGCCCACTAGCGGGGCTATACAATGAGCAGTTCTTC. Translating gives CASSPLAGLYNEQFF. The gene calls are TRBV6-5 and TRBJ2-1, with 10 bases fitting TRBD2. J lost 4 bases, V lost 6 bases, and 6 bases had no gene match. Germline V lookup: CDR1 MNHEY, CDR2 SVGAGI. This CDR3 spans 15 amino acids.

This clone showed up just once. The chain carries TRBV25-1 and TRBJ2-5; D possibly corresponds to TRBD2 (5 bases). The length of the CDR3 is 11 residues. Germline lookup yields CDR1 MGHDK and CDR2 SYGVNS. Here the CDR3 DNA reads TGTGGAGCGGCCGTCGGAGAGACCCAGTACTTC. Translating it yields CGAAVGETQYF.

In nucleotides, the CDR3 is TGTGCCAGCAGTCCGAACCTCCCGCGGGGAGCTAACTATGGCTACACCTTC. Amino acids: CASSPNLPRGANYGYTF. V and J are TRBV27 and TRBJ1-2; D unresolved. The CDR3 spans 17 residues. V gave up 5 bases and J gave up 0 bases, with 19 bases separating them. From germline, CDR1 is MNHEY and CDR2 SMNVEV (reference sequence).